These 21 T cell receptor beta chains were sequenced from one sample in a study of T cell repertoires in cytomegalovirus infection. TCRdb itself ran the reads through MiXCR, one entry per CDR3 protein. This table has tens of thousands of distinct CDR3 sequences, approximately 46% appearing once. No antigen is known for these receptors. Here the sequenced sample was CD8+ T cells from cultured PBMCs, taken from culture after CMV antigen stimulation. The receptor source for this set is a human donor in good health (CMV status not recorded). Some clones in this sample may be carry-over from other donors' samples.

J is TRBJ2-6 and V is TRBV7-6; D uncertain. Germline V lookup: CDR1 SGHVS, CDR2 FNYEAQ. This CDR3 region has 16 residues. Trimming shortened V by 1 base and J by 0 bases, and 7 bases separated the two germline ends. CDR3 nucleotides: TGTGCCAGCAGCTTAGTCGGCGCCTCTGGGGCCAACGTCCTGACTTTC. It codes for CASSLVGASGANVLTF.

CDR3 sequence reads: CATSRPLGAKPDEQYF. The DNA for the CDR3 is TGTGCCACCAGCCGACCCCTAGGGGCAAAGCCCGACGAGCAGTACTTC. This rearrangement joins TRBV15 to TRBJ2-7; perhaps TRBD1 as D (5 bases). Germline lookup yields CDR1 LNHNV and CDR2 YYDKDF (reference sequence). Trimming left V 5 bases short and J 5 bases short, with 22 bases between. The CDR3 covers 16 residues.

The V call is TRBV19, the J call TRBJ2-1; 8 positions match TRBD2. Germline trimming cut 9 bases from V and 10 bases from J; bases unmatched to any gene: 17. Germline V gives CDR1 LNHDA, CDR2 SQIVND (reference sequence). The CDR3 length is 15 residues. Here the CDR3 DNA reads TGTGCCAGCAATCCGCCCGGGACTAGGTCAGGGGAGCAGTTCTTC. Translated, it gives CASNPPGTRSGEQFF.

The chain uses TRBV29-1 and TRBJ2-7, with a tentative D call TRBD1 (5 bases). Trimming shortened V by 2 bases and J by 5 bases, and 10 bases separated the two germline ends. The CDR3 extends over 12 amino acids. Germline V gene data show CDR1 as SQVTM and CDR2 as ANQGSEA. The CDR3, as DNA: TGCAGCGTTGAATCCAGACAGAACGAGCAGTACTTC. Its protein product is CSVESRQNEQYF.

V gene TRBV20-1 combines with J gene TRBJ1-1; 8 bases map to TRBD1. Germline CDR1 is DFQATT and CDR2 is SNEGSKA (reference sequence). The junction had 7 bases not matched to a gene; V was cut back by 2 bases and J by 8 bases. This CDR3 has 13 amino acids. This CDR3 reads CSARYTGGGEAFF. CDR3 bases: TGCAGTGCTAGATATACAGGGGGGGGCGAAGCTTTCTTT.

This clonotype was detected a few times. This rearrangement joins TRBV4-1 to TRBJ2-1, with TRBD2 identical over 8 bases. J was trimmed by 5 bases and V by 4 bases; bases with no gene match: 10. The CDR3 runs 16 residues. Germline values: CDR1 MGHRA, CDR2 YSYEKL. CDR3 amino acids: CASSRLGRGADNEQFF. As DNA, the CDR3 is TGCGCCAGCAGCCGGCTGGGGCGGGGGGCGGACAATGAGCAGTTCTTC.

This clonotype was found a few times. J is TRBJ1-1 and V is TRBV12-3 or TRBV12-4, with D possibly TRBD1 on 6 matching bases. Trimming pared 5 bases from V and 4 bases from J, leaving 17 bases between. This CDR3 is 15 amino acids long. The CDR3 here is CASSRNRVLATEAFF. The CDR3 DNA sequence: TGTGCCAGCAGTCGAAACAGGGTATTGGCCACTGAAGCTTTCTTT.

J is TRBJ2-7 and V is TRBV28; the match to TRBD2 covers 10 bases. The germline V gene has CDR1 MDHEN and CDR2 SYDVKM. This CDR3 contains 14 residues. Trimming at V came to 9 bases and at J to 0 bases, leaving 5 bases not matched to a gene. The CDR3 loop is CASLGLAVSYEQYF. DNA of the CDR3: TGTGCCAGTCTCGGACTAGCGGTCTCCTACGAGCAGTACTTC.

The chain recombines TRBV27 with TRBJ2-2; 9 bases agree with TRBD1. Trimming took 5 bases from V and 7 from J; bases not matched to a gene: 11. This CDR3 has 16 residues. Per germline, CDR1 MNHEY and CDR2 SMNVEV (reference sequence). CDR3 region: CASSSPGTGLFGELFF. Written as DNA, the CDR3 is TGTGCCAGCAGTAGCCCCGGGACAGGGCTCTTCGGGGAGCTGTTTTTT.

This chain links TRBV7-6 with TRBJ2-7; TRBD2 matches at 9 bases. J lost 6 bases, V lost 4 bases, and 10 bases had no gene match. The germline CDR1 and CDR2 sequences are SGHVS and FNYEAQ. The CDR3 length is 15 residues. The CDR3 DNA reads as TGTGCCAGCAGCTCGAATGCCGGGACTAGCCGCGAGCAGTACTTC. This sequence encodes CASSSNAGTSREQYF.

V is TRBV7-8 and J is TRBJ2-7; D is uncertain. The V and J ends lost 0 bases and 7 bases respectively, with 10 bases between them. CDR1 SGHVS and CDR2 FQNEAQ come from the germline V gene. The CDR3 runs 13 residues. The CDR3 nucleotides are TGTGCCAGCAGCTTAGCTGGCAGCCGAGAGCAGTACTTC. It codes for CASSLAGSREQYF.

The genes are TRBV20-1 and TRBJ2-7, with 13 bases matching TRBD2. Germline assignment: CDR1 DFQATT and CDR2 SNEGSKA (reference sequence). This CDR3 is built from 17 residues. The trim removed 5 bases at V and 6 bases at J, leaving 16 bases unmatched. The CDR3 protein is CSARGLAGAHSSSEQYF. Here the CDR3 DNA reads TGCAGTGCTCGCGGACTAGCGGGAGCCCACTCTTCATCCGAGCAGTACTTC.

The genes are TRBV5-1 and TRBJ1-4, with no clear D. Deletions cut 0 bases from V and 4 bases from J, with 13 bases between. The CDR3 has 16 residues. Germline V gene sequence: CDR1 SGHRS, CDR2 YFSETQ. CDR3 residues: CASSLGVSPLNEKLFF. In DNA form, the CDR3 reads TGCGCCAGCAGCTTGGGGGTTAGCCCTCTTAATGAAAAACTGTTTTTT.

In its sample, this clonotype was seen a few times. The chain recombines TRBV5-4 with TRBJ2-1, with 8 bases identical to TRBD2. Looked up from germline, CDR1 is SGHNT and CDR2 is YYREEE (reference sequence). This CDR3 has 18 residues. Trimming removed 3 bases from V and 4 bases from J; junction bases left unmatched: 15. DNA of the CDR3: TGTGCCAGCAGCTGGGCGGGTCGGTCTAGCGGGTGGTACAATGAGCAGTTCTTC. It encodes CASSWAGRSSGWYNEQFF.

This clonotype was seen a handful of times. V and J are TRBV28 and TRBJ2-3; 8 bases align to TRBD1. The CDR3 is 15 residues long. V lost 5 bases to trimming and J lost 1 base; unmatched junction nucleotides: 5. Germline CDR1 reads MDHEN; CDR2 reads SYDVKM. For the CDR3, the DNA is TGTGCCAGCAGTCCGGGGACAGGCGGCACAGATACGCAGTATTTT. Its translation is CASSPGTGGTDTQYF. The whole variable domain, remainder taken from reference TRBV28 and TRBJ2-3, is DVKVTQSSRYLVKRTGEKVFLECVQDMDHENMFWYRQDPGLGLRLIYFSYDVKMKEKGDIPEGYSVSREKKERFSLILESASTNQTSMYLCASSPGTGGTDTQYFGPGTRLTVL.

V is TRBV20-1 and J is TRBJ1-2; D is unclear. Germline-derived CDR1 and CDR2 are DFQATT and SNEGSKA (reference sequence). There are 10 residues in the CDR3. V gave up 1 base and J gave up 7 bases, with 4 bases separating them. CDR3 bases: TGCAGTGCTAGAGGACGTGGCTACACCTTC. This translates into CSARGRGYTF.

This sequence joins TRBV6-1 and TRBJ1-1; 8 bases fit TRBD1. The junction had 4 bases not matched to a gene; V was cut back by 4 bases and J by 0 bases. This CDR3 contains 15 residues. From germline, CDR1 is MNHNS and CDR2 SASEGT. The CDR3 region is CASSAYRGVNTEAFF. In DNA, the CDR3 is TGTGCCAGCAGTGCTTACAGGGGGGTGAACACTGAAGCTTTCTTT.

Written as DNA, the CDR3 is TGTGCCAGCAGTGAACAGGGGGGAGGTCAGCCCCAGCATTTT. This encodes CASSEQGGGQPQHF. The chain uses TRBV6-1 and TRBJ1-5; TRBD1 matches 7 bases. The CDR3 has 14 residues. The ends lost 2 bases at V and 6 bases at J; junction bases unmatched: 4. In germline, CDR1 is MNHNS, CDR2 SASEGT.

This clonotype has just a few counts. This chain joins TRBV11-2 and TRBJ2-5; D tentatively reads TRBD1 or TRBD2 (5 bases each). CDR1 is SGHAT, CDR2 FQNNGV, per germline. The CDR3 is made up of 16 amino acids. V was clipped by 3 bases and J by 1 base, with 15 bases between them. The DNA of the CDR3 is TGTGCCAGCAGCTTGTGGAAGGGACGGTCCCAAGAGACCCAGTACTTC. Residues: CASSLWKGRSQETQYF.

The genes are TRBV27 and TRBJ1-5; the D is unclear. Germline V gives CDR1 MNHEY, CDR2 SMNVEV (reference sequence). This CDR3 region has 12 residues. Trimming removed 6 bases from V and 5 bases from J, with 8 bases in between. In DNA form, the CDR3 reads TGTGCCAGCAGCAAGGGAGATCAGCCCCAGCATTTT. This gives the protein CASSKGDQPQHF.

The rearrangement uses TRBV27 and TRBJ2-3; D gene unclear. Per the germline V gene, CDR1 is MNHEY and CDR2 is SMNVEV (reference sequence). Between the trimmed V and J ends, which lost 3 bases and 4 bases, there was a span of 5 bases. There are 12 residues in the CDR3. The CDR3 DNA reads as TGTGCCAGCAGTTTCCATTCAGATACGCAGTATTTT. Protein sequence: CASSFHSDTQYF.